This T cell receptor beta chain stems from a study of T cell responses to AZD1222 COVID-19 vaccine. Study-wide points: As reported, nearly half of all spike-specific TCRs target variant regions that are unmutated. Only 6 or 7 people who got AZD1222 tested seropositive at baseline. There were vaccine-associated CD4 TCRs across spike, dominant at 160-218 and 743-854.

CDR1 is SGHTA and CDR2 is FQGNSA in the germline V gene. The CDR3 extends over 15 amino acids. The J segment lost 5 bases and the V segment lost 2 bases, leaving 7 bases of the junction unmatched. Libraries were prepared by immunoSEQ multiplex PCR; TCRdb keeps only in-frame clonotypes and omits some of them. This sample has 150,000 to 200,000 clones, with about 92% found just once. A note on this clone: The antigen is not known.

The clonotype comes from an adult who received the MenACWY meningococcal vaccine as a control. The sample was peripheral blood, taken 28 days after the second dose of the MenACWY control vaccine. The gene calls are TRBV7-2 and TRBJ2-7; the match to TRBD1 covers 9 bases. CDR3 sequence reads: CASSLTPQGAHEQYF. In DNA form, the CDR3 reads TGTGCCAGCAGCTTAACCCCACAGGGGGCCCACGAGCAGTACTTC.